Reported below is one T cell receptor (beta chain). Its antigen is currently unknown. Sequenced with the Oncomine TCR Beta short-read assay was DNA taken from cultured CD4+ T cells. Investigators isolated genomic DNA from cultured CD4+ T cells. MiXCR was run by TCRdb on the PCR reads, yielding one entry per CDR3 protein. This sample has approximately 20,000 distinct CDR3 sequences, with less than 65% found just once. The source of the sample is a study of vaccination and CD4 T cells after COVID-19. The CDR3 runs 14 residues. The V segment lost 2 bases and the J segment 4 bases; nucleotides outside the gene matches: 7. Per germline, CDR1 DFQATT and CDR2 SNEGSKA (reference sequence). Noted treatment: approximately nine-day PBMC culture with coronavirus spike peptide pools or control peptides (ViraFEST assay). Via ViraFEST, peptide pools expanded antigen-specific T cells before TCR sequencing.

The chain couples TRBV20-1 to TRBJ2-7, with TRBD1 matching over 8 bases. This clonotype originated in a human donor who had recovered from COVID-19. The specimen sequenced was CD4+ T cells from blood, cultured in vitro. The CDR3 loop is CSARPWTGMYEQYF. The CDR3 DNA follows: TGCAGTGCTAGACCTTGGACAGGGATGTACGAGCAGTACTTC.